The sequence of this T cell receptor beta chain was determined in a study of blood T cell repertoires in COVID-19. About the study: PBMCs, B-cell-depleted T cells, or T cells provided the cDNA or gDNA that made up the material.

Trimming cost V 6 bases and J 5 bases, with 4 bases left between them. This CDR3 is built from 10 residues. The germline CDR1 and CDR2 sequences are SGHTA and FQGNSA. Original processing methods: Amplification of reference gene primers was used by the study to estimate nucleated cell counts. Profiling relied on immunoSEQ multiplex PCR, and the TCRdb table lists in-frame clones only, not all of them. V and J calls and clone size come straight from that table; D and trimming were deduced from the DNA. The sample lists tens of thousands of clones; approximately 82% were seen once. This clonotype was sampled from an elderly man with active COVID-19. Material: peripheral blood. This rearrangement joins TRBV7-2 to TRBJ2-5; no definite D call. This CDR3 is CASREETQYF. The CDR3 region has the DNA TGTGCCAGCAGAGAGGAGACCCAGTACTTC.